This T cell receptor (beta chain) derives from a study of T cell responses to AZD1222 COVID-19 vaccine. Broader study findings: In the spike-specific TCR repertoire, nearly half reportedly target unmutated variant regions.

The table came from immunoSEQ multiplex PCR; TCRdb's copy has only in-frame clones and leaves some out. The sample carries 150,000 to 200,000 clones, 85% to 90% recorded once. Comment on this clone: What it recognizes is unknown.

There are 15 residues in the CDR3. Germline CDR1 and CDR2: SGDLS and YYNGEE. Trimming removed 0 bases from V and 1 base from J; junction bases left unmatched: 2. This sequence originates from an adult who received the AZD1222 COVID-19 vaccine. The input for sequencing was peripheral blood, taken 28 days after the second AZD1222 dose. This chain connects TRBV9 to TRBJ2-7; the match to TRBD1 covers 9 bases. The CDR3 sequence: CASSVAGTGSYEQYF. The DNA of the CDR3 is TGTGCCAGCAGCGTAGCGGGGACAGGGTCCTACGAGCAGTACTTC. The full variable domain, rest sourced from reference TRBV9 and TRBJ2-7, is DSGVTQTPKHLITATGQRVTLRCSPRSGDLSVYWYQQSLDQGLQFLIQYYNGEERAKGNILERFSAQQFPDLHSELNLSSLELGDSALYFCASSVAGTGSYEQYFGPGTRLTVT.